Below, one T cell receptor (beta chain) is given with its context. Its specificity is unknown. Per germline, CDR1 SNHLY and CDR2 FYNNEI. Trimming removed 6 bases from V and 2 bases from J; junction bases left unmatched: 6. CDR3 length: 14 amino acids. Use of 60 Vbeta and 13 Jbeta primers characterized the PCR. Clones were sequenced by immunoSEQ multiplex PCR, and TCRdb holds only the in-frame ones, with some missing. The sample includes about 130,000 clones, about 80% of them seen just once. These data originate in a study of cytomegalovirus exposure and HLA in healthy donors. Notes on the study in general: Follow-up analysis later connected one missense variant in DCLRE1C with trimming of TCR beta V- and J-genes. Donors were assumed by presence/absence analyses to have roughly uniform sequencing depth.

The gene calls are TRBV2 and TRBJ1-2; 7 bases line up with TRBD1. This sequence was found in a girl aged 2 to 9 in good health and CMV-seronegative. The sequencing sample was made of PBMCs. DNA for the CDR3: TGTGCCAGCAGAGAGACAGGGTACAACTATGGCTACACCTTC. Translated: CASRETGYNYGYTF.